This record concerns one TCR beta chain sequence. Its cognate antigen is unknown. Trimming left V 7 bases short and J 1 base short, with 7 bases between. This CDR3 has 11 amino acids. Germline CDR1 SQVTM, CDR2 ANQGSEA. Sampled blood was obtained at baseline, cycle 4 day 1, and cycle 7 day 1. Generated by immunoSEQ multiplex PCR, the TCRdb table keeps only in-frame clones and is missing some. Here the sample spans 98,000 or so clones, about 80% being singletons. The data were taken from a study of OX40 agonist ivuxolimab in advanced cancers. Study in general: Eligibility rules accepted prior anti-PD-1, anti-PD-L1 or anti-CTLA-4 therapy, and over 30% had some. Three patients responded partially, comprising one with hepatocellular carcinoma and two with cutaneous melanoma. Study observations and caveats: Nonresponders included some who also had low normalized T-cell clonal expansion.

Source: CD4+ or CD8+ T cells sorted from blood, taken in a trial of the OX40 agonist ivuxolimab. The chain combines TRBV29-1 with TRBJ1-1; no reliable D call. This TCR was recovered from an adult with an advanced solid tumor such as melanoma, head and neck, liver or kidney cancer. As DNA, the CDR3 is TGCAGCGCATTGGAGAACACTGAAGCTTTCTTT. It translates to CSALENTEAFF.